This T cell receptor beta chain was profiled in a study of T cells in Graves' hyperthyroidism and ophthalmopathy. Regions amplified from RNA transcripts were the TCR beta CDR3 regions. Primed by the HTBI set, a first-round RT-PCR was run on the TCR CDR3. Via MiXCR, TCRdb re-called the multiplex PCR reads, giving one row per CDR3 protein. This sample has about 510,000 distinct CDR3 sequences, with about 46% found just once. Comment on this clonotype: Its cognate antigen is unknown.

Uncontrolled infection, other autoimmune disease, pregnancy or lactation disqualified patients from enrolment. Findings and caveats of the study: Researchers found most expanded thyroid clonotypes above 0.001 in blood as well. The model foresaw ophthalmopathy a median 6.5 months prior to onset.

The CDR3 covers 13 residues. Germline-derived CDR1 and CDR2 are ENHRY and SYGVKD. The V and J ends lost 7 bases and 8 bases, in that order; junction bases with no gene match: 5. Sequencing was done on a sample of peripheral blood or thyroid tissue (not recorded which). The genes are TRBV10-3 and TRBJ1-2; 12 nucleotides agree with TRBD1. This sequence originates from an adult woman with Graves' disease, either hyperthyroidism or ophthalmopathy (not recorded which). CDR3 amino acids: CAINRDRGPGYTF. CDR3 in DNA: TGTGCCATCAACCGGGACAGGGGGCCCGGCTACACCTTC.